This note documents a single TCR beta chain sequence. The target antigen is unknown. The entry originates in a study of Ad26.COV2.S vaccination and SARS-CoV-2 variants. Study-level information: Ad26.COV2.S, an intramuscular injection, was given once or twice 56 days apart. Study-level findings and limits: Analyses that measured TCR breadth and depth may have underestimated total T cell responses.

This CDR3 contains 13 residues. V lost 6 bases and J 5 bases, leaving 13 bases between the germline ends. The germline CDR1 and CDR2 sequences are MNHEY and SMNVEV (reference sequence). Treatment specified: around 19 received Ad26.COV2.S at low or high dose, single or two shots; roughly five received placebo; per-sample allocation not given. Repertoires come from day 63 after the first vaccine or placebo injection. Libraries were prepared by immunoSEQ multiplex PCR; TCRdb keeps only in-frame clonotypes and omits some of them. Of about 320,000 clones listed, around 84% are singletons. This chain joins TRBV27 and TRBJ2-5, with D possibly matching TRBD2 (5 bases). Sequencing was performed on peripheral blood, taken in a trial of Ad26.COV2.S vaccine versus placebo. This TCR came from a person between 18 and 65 years old who received the Ad26.COV2.S COVID-19 vaccine or a placebo. The CDR3 coding sequence is TGTGCCAGCAGACTAGATAGGGAGGAGACCCAGTACTTC. Its translation: CASRLDREETQYF.